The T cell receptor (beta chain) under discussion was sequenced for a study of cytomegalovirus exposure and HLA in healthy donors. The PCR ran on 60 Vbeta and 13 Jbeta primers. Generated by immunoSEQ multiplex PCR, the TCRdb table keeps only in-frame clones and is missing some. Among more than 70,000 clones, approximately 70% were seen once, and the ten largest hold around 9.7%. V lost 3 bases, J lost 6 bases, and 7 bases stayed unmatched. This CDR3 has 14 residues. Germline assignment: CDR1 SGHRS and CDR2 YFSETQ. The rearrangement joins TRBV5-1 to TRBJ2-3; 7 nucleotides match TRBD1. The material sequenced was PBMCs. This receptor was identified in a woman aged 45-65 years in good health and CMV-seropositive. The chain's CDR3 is CASSSTLQGDTQYF. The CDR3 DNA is TGCGCCAGCAGCTCCACATTACAGGGGGATACGCAGTATTTT. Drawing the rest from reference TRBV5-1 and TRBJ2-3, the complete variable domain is KAGVTQTPRYLIKTRGQQVTLSCSPISGHRSVSWYQQTPGQGLQFLFEYFSETQRNKGNFPGRFSGRQFSNSRSEMNVSTLELGDSALYLCASSSTLQGDTQYFGPGTRLTVL.